The clone carrying this T cell receptor (beta chain) was counted a single time. What it binds is not known. Looked up from germline, CDR1 is LNHNV and CDR2 is YYDKDF (reference sequence). V trimming: 2 bases; J trimming: 8 bases; junction bases outside the gene matches: 5. The CDR3 is made up of 14 amino acids. One entry per CDR3 protein, called by TCRdb with MiXCR from the RT-PCR reads. The sample has 530,000 or so distinct CDR3 sequences; 14% are singletons. The data belong to a study of response to subunit inactivated influenza vaccine. Findings and caveats of the study: The authors suggested that few new T cells are recruited per seasonal influenza vaccination.

This specimen was PBMCs from blood, taken less than 13 days after vaccination. V gene TRBV15 combines with J gene TRBJ2-1, with 8 bases identical to TRBD1. This receptor was taken from a man between 45 and 60 years old who received an inactivated influenza vaccine. The DNA for the CDR3 is TGTGCCACCAGCAGAACGACAGGGGACGATGAGCAGTTCTTC. It encodes CATSRTTGDDEQFF.